This is a list of T cell receptor beta chains from one sample in a study of T cells in Graves' hyperthyroidism and ophthalmopathy. Each CDR3 protein gets one entry after TCRdb re-called the multiplex PCR reads with MiXCR. The sample shows about 400,000 distinct CDR3 sequences, around 14% of them seen only once. Specimen: blood. The source of these receptors is a woman under 30 with Graves' hyperthyroidism. Both conserved end residues are part of each CDR3. Each record gives: clone size, CDR3 length, V gene, D gene, J gene, CDR3 DNA, CDR3 protein. D genes are given only for firm matches. The size of a clone is reported for some rows only, either as once, few or many, or as a class for expanded clones.

abundance: many; len: 12; v_gene: TRBV20-1; d_gene: .; j_gene: TRBJ2-7; CDR3nt: TGCAGTGCTAGAGAGAGGGGCTACGAGCAGTACTTC; CDR3aa: CSARERGYEQYF
abundance: .; len: 14; v_gene: TRBV9; d_gene: .; j_gene: TRBJ1-2; CDR3nt: TGTGCCAGCTGCCCCACCCGTAGTCCCTATGGCTACACCTTC; CDR3aa: CASCPTRSPYGYTF
abundance: many; len: 15; v_gene: TRBV27; d_gene: .; j_gene: TRBJ2-7; CDR3nt: TGTGCCAGCAGTTTATCCGGGGCCTGGAGGTACGAGCAGTACTTC; CDR3aa: CASSLSGAWRYEQYF
abundance: .; len: 13; v_gene: TRBV5-1; d_gene: .; j_gene: TRBJ2-3; CDR3nt: TGCGCCAGCTCTACCGGGTCGGCAGATACGCAGTATTTT; CDR3aa: CASSTGSADTQYF
abundance: many; len: 14; v_gene: TRBV29-1; d_gene: TRBD1; j_gene: TRBJ1-1; CDR3nt: TGCAGCGATCGGACAGGGGGCGGCTTCGCTGAAGCTTTCTTT; CDR3aa: CSDRTGGGFAEAFF
abundance: .; len: 14; v_gene: TRBV4-1; d_gene: .; j_gene: TRBJ2-1; CDR3nt: TGCGCCAGCAGCCAAGGTCACAGCGGGAATGAGCAGTTCTTC; CDR3aa: CASSQGHSGNEQFF
abundance: .; len: 11; v_gene: TRBV7-9; d_gene: .; j_gene: TRBJ2-1; CDR3nt: TGTGCCAGCAGCTCCCCGGATGAGCAGTTCTTC; CDR3aa: CASSSPDEQFF
abundance: many; len: 14; v_gene: TRBV29-1; d_gene: .; j_gene: TRBJ2-3; CDR3nt: TGCAGCGTCCGGACTGGCAGCCGCACAGATACGCAGTATTTT; CDR3aa: CSVRTGSRTDTQYF
abundance: many; len: 14; v_gene: TRBV12-3/TRBV12-4; d_gene: .; j_gene: TRBJ1-3; CDR3nt: TGTGCCAGCGTAAGGACCAGCTCTGGAAACACCATATATTTT; CDR3aa: CASVRTSSGNTIYF
abundance: many; len: 13; v_gene: TRBV5-1; d_gene: .; j_gene: TRBJ1-1; CDR3nt: TGCGCCAGCAGCCTACAAAGCAACACTGAAGCTTTCTTT; CDR3aa: CASSLQSNTEAFF
abundance: many; len: 14; v_gene: TRBV5-5; d_gene: .; j_gene: TRBJ2-5; CDR3nt: TGTGCCAGCAGCAGAGGGGGCGGGGCGGAGACCCAGTACTTC; CDR3aa: CASSRGGGAETQYF
abundance: many; len: 13; v_gene: TRBV2; d_gene: .; j_gene: TRBJ2-1; CDR3nt: TGTGCCAGCAGTGGACAGGGAGGGAATGAGCAGTTCTTC; CDR3aa: CASSGQGGNEQFF
abundance: .; len: 14; v_gene: TRBV19; d_gene: .; j_gene: TRBJ2-1; CDR3nt: TGTGCCAGCTCCACTGGGGGCCTATACAATGAGCAGTTCTTC; CDR3aa: CASSTGGLYNEQFF
abundance: many; len: 14; v_gene: TRBV3-1; d_gene: .; j_gene: TRBJ1-4; CDR3nt: TGTGCCAGCAGCCTCAGTATGGGGAGCGAAAAACTGTTTTTT; CDR3aa: CASSLSMGSEKLFF
abundance: many; len: 11; v_gene: TRBV20-1; d_gene: .; j_gene: TRBJ1-2; CDR3nt: TGCAGTGCTCCAGGACAGATCGGCTACACCTTC; CDR3aa: CSAPGQIGYTF
abundance: few; len: 13; v_gene: TRBV5-6; d_gene: .; j_gene: TRBJ2-1; CDR3nt: TGTGCCAGCAGCTGGGCGGTAGGGGATGAGCAGTTCTTC; CDR3aa: CASSWAVGDEQFF
abundance: many; len: 15; v_gene: TRBV3-1; d_gene: TRBD1; j_gene: TRBJ1-5; CDR3nt: TGTGCCAGCAGTACAGGGGGTGGGGGCAATCAGCCCCAGCATTTT; CDR3aa: CASSTGGGGNQPQHF
abundance: few; len: 17; v_gene: TRBV5-1; d_gene: TRBD1; j_gene: TRBJ2-3; CDR3nt: TGCGCCAGCAGCTTGGACCACAGGGGTCGCCACACAGATACGCAGTATTTT; CDR3aa: CASSLDHRGRHTDTQYF
abundance: many; len: 13; v_gene: TRBV11-3; d_gene: .; j_gene: TRBJ2-3; CDR3nt: TGTGCCAGCAGCCCGTCCCGCGCAGATACGCAGTATTTT; CDR3aa: CASSPSRADTQYF
abundance: many; len: 15; v_gene: TRBV11-3; d_gene: TRBD1; j_gene: TRBJ2-2; CDR3nt: TGTGCCAGCAGCCTAGGGACAGGGCGGACCGGGGAGCTGTTTTTT; CDR3aa: CASSLGTGRTGELFF
abundance: many; len: 12; v_gene: TRBV29-1; d_gene: .; j_gene: TRBJ1-2; CDR3nt: TGCAGCGGGCAGTCGAGTAACTATGGCTACACCTTC; CDR3aa: CSGQSSNYGYTF
abundance: .; len: 15; v_gene: TRBV2; d_gene: .; j_gene: TRBJ1-6; CDR3nt: TGTGCCAGCAGTGAAAGGGGGGGCTGGAATTCACCCCTCCACTTT; CDR3aa: CASSERGGWNSPLHF
abundance: many; len: 15; v_gene: TRBV4-1; d_gene: TRBD1; j_gene: TRBJ1-5; CDR3nt: TGCGCCAGCAGCCACCAGACAGGGGCAGGACAGCCCCAGCATTTT; CDR3aa: CASSHQTGAGQPQHF
abundance: many; len: 16; v_gene: TRBV10-3; d_gene: .; j_gene: TRBJ2-3; CDR3nt: TGTGCCATCAGTGAGTCGAAGTGGGTAGCAACAGATACGCAGTATTTT; CDR3aa: CAISESKWVATDTQYF
abundance: few; len: 13; v_gene: TRBV12-3/TRBV12-4; d_gene: .; j_gene: TRBJ2-6; CDR3nt: TGTGCCACCGTAAGCGCCGGGGCCAACGTCCTGACTTTC; CDR3aa: CATVSAGANVLTF
abundance: .; len: 15; v_gene: TRBV2; d_gene: TRBD2; j_gene: TRBJ2-3; CDR3nt: TGTGCCAGCAGTGATGCGGGGGGTCCCCCAGATACGCAGTATTTT; CDR3aa: CASSDAGGPPDTQYF